Following are 8 T cell receptor beta chains from one sample sequenced in a study of blood T cells in healthy people across ages. Alongside a J-beta primer mix, a sample-barcoded 5' primer served in a second PCR lasting roughly 6 to 11 cycles. MiXCR, run by TCRdb on the 5' RACE reads, gives a single entry per CDR3 protein. The table records fewer than 900,000 distinct CDR3 sequences, roughly 43% of them present only once. The material sequenced was blood. The receptors here all came from a woman aged 60-75 years in good health.

V is TRBV9 and J is TRBJ2-5; the match to TRBD2 covers 9 bases. Looked up from germline, CDR1 is SGDLS and CDR2 is YYNGEE. The CDR3 covers 14 residues. J lost 2 bases, V lost 4 bases, and 3 bases had no gene match. In DNA, the CDR3 is TGTGCCAGCAGCACGCGGGGGGGTCAAGAGACCCAGTACTTC. Its translation is CASSTRGGQETQYF.

V usage is TRBV6-5 and J usage is TRBJ2-7, with D tentatively TRBD1 (6 bases). Germline CDR1 and CDR2: MNHEY and SVGAGI. Trimming stripped 7 bases from V and 6 bases from J, with 25 bases between. The CDR3 runs 16 residues. The DNA for the CDR3 is TGTGCCAGCACTCACTCCCCAGGGGCAGGGGCGAGCGAGCAGTACTTC. Amino acids: CASTHSPGAGASEQYF.

The gene calls are TRBV27 and TRBJ2-7; D may be TRBD2 (5 bases). Deletions cut 7 bases from V and 3 bases from J, with 10 bases between. Germline CDR1 and CDR2: MNHEY and SMNVEV (reference sequence). The CDR3 extends over 12 amino acids. The CDR3 is CASIRLLYEQYF. In DNA, the CDR3 is TGTGCCAGCATCCGACTACTCTACGAGCAGTACTTC.

This chain connects TRBV20-1 to TRBJ2-5; 7 nucleotides agree with TRBD1. CDR3 length: 13 amino acids. The trim removed 5 bases at V and 3 bases at J, leaving 6 bases unmatched. CDR1 is DFQATT, CDR2 SNEGSKA, per germline (reference sequence). CDR3 residues: CSAGAQGEETQYF. The CDR3 bases are TGCAGTGCTGGGGCCCAGGGGGAAGAGACCCAGTACTTC.

The DNA of the CDR3 is TGCAGTGCTGCCGAAGGGGGCAGGGGCACAGATACGCAGTATTTT. This gives the protein CSAAEGGRGTDTQYF. The rearrangement joins TRBV20-1 to TRBJ2-3, with 7 bases identical to TRBD1. Looked up from germline, CDR1 is DFQATT and CDR2 is SNEGSKA (reference sequence). The length of the CDR3 is 15 residues. V gave up 5 bases and J gave up 1 base; unmatched junction bases: 9.

The chain is built from TRBV21-1 and TRBJ2-5; TRBD2, the table's D call, was not compared with the DNA. TRBV21-1 is assigned pseudogene status. CDR3 length equals 14 residues. CDR3 protein: CASSKERAWETQYF. CDR3 DNA: TGTGCCAGCAGCAAAGAGAGGGCTTGGGAGACCCAGTACTTC.

Only one count was recorded for this clonotype. V gene TRBV20-1 combines with J gene TRBJ2-5, with 12 bases fitting TRBD2. This CDR3 contains 15 residues. CDR1 is DFQATT and CDR2 is SNEGSKA in the germline V gene (reference sequence). Trimming took 6 bases from V and 4 from J; bases not matched to a gene: 9. The CDR3 DNA reads TGCAGTGCAGCCAGACTAGCGGGGGTCGGAGAGACCCAGTACTTC. Translation gives CSAARLAGVGETQYF.

The rearrangement uses TRBV3-1 and TRBJ1-1; D is ambiguous. Germline values: CDR1 LGHDT, CDR2 YNNKEL (reference sequence). This CDR3 spans 14 amino acids. Deletions cut 1 base from V and 1 base from J, with 7 bases between. CDR3 residues: CASSQVSWNTEAFF. CDR3 in DNA: TGTGCCAGCAGCCAAGTCAGCTGGAACACTGAAGCTTTCTTT.